The 17 T cell receptor beta chains listed next were all sequenced from one sample in a study of T cell repertoires in cytomegalovirus infection. One entry per CDR3 protein results from TCRdb running MiXCR on the reads. Of 290,000 or so distinct CDR3 sequences listed, roughly 25% are singletons. Input material: PBMCs. These receptors came from a human donor in good health (CMV status not recorded). Some clones in this sample may be carry-over from other donors' samples.

This clonotype is a singleton in its sample. CDR3 nucleotides: TGTGCCAGCGGAGGGGTGCAGCCCTCAGATACGCAGTATTTT. Translating gives CASGGVQPSDTQYF. J is TRBJ2-3 and V is TRBV2; possibly TRBD2 for D (6 bases). Germline-derived CDR1 and CDR2 are SNHLY and FYNNEI. The ends were cut back, 8 bases at V and 4 bases at J, with 16 bases in the middle. The CDR3 sequence is 14 residues long. The complete variable domain, with remaining parts taken from reference TRBV2 and TRBJ2-3, reads EPEVTQTPSHQVTQMGQEVILRCVPISNHLYFYWYRQILGQKVEFLVSFYNNEISEKSEIFDDQFSVERPDGSNFTLKIRSTKLEDSAMYFCASGGVQPSDTQYFGPGTRLTVL.

The gene calls are TRBV7-6 and TRBJ2-3; 12 nucleotides agree with TRBD1. The V segment lost 5 bases and the J segment 6 bases; nucleotides outside the gene matches: 6. The CDR3 totals 15 residues. The V gene's germline CDR1 is SGHVS and CDR2 FNYEAQ. The CDR3: CASSLGTGGEDTQYF. The CDR3 coding sequence is TGTGCCAGCAGCCTAGGGACAGGGGGCGAGGATACGCAGTATTTT.

V usage is TRBV12-3 or TRBV12-4 and J usage is TRBJ1-6; no definite D call. V lost 6 bases and J lost 8, with 17 bases in between. The CDR3 covers 15 residues. The CDR3 protein is CASSSLGAEYSPLHF. The CDR3 DNA reads TGTGCCAGCAGCTCCCTGGGAGCGGAGTATTCACCCCTCCACTTT.

Only a few counts were recorded for this clonotype. The V call is TRBV5-1, the J call TRBJ2-3; D may match TRBD1 or TRBD2 (5 bases each). Germline assignment: CDR1 SGHRS and CDR2 YFSETQ. The V end was cut by 4 bases, the J end by 3 bases, with 18 bases between. This CDR3 comprises 16 residues. CDR3 nucleotide sequence: TGCGCCAGCAGCGCCGACCCGGGGCAAGGAACAGATACGCAGTATTTT. Its translation: CASSADPGQGTDTQYF. Looking up the rest from reference TRBV5-1 and TRBJ2-3 gives the full variable domain: KAGVTQTPRYLIKTRGQQVTLSCSPISGHRSVSWYQQTPGQGLQFLFEYFSETQRNKGNFPGRFSGRQFSNSRSEMNVSTLELGDSALYLCASSADPGQGTDTQYFGPGTRLTVL.

This clonotype was observed a few times. The chain has TRBV7-2 and TRBJ2-1; 10 bases match TRBD2. Losses at the gene ends were 1 base for V and 10 bases for J; bases not matched to a gene: 7. Germline loops: CDR1 SGHTA, CDR2 FQGNSA. The CDR3 contains 15 residues. CDR3 region: CASSLVPAGGREQFF. The CDR3 DNA reads TGTGCCAGCAGCTTAGTCCCAGCGGGAGGGCGGGAGCAGTTCTTC. The full variable domain, in which reference TRBV7-2 and TRBJ2-1 provide the parts outside the CDR3, is GAGVSQSPSNKVTEKGKDVELRCDPISGHTALYWYRQSLGQGLEFLIYFQGNSAPDKSGLPSDRFSAERTGGSVSTLTIQRTQQEDSAVYLCASSLVPAGGREQFFGPGTRLTVL.

CDR3 region: CASSQVSGRETQYF. The CDR3 DNA reads as TGTGCCAGCAGCCAAGTGTCAGGGCGAGAGACCCAGTACTTC. V gene TRBV14 combines with J gene TRBJ2-5; weak D call: TRBD1 (5 bases). Germline-derived CDR1 and CDR2 are SGHDN and FVKESK. This CDR3 has 14 amino acids. The V gene lost 1 base and the J gene lost 4 bases, with 10 bases spanning the gap.

This clonotype was recorded at least ten times. The chain carries TRBV12-3 or TRBV12-4 and TRBJ2-1; no firm D call. Trimming left V 7 bases short and J 3 bases short, with 4 bases between. The CDR3 is 11 amino acids. The CDR3 sequence: CASNRYNEQFF. In DNA form, the CDR3 reads TGTGCCAGCAATCGCTACAATGAGCAGTTCTTC.

The chain employs TRBV7-2 and TRBJ2-1, with D uncertain. Germline assignment: CDR1 SGHTA and CDR2 FQGNSA. Trimming took 1 base from V and 0 from J, leaving 10 bases between them. The CDR3 extends over 16 amino acids. CDR3 region: CASSLVGSLSYNEQFF. DNA of the CDR3: TGTGCCAGCAGCTTAGTTGGCTCCCTCTCCTACAATGAGCAGTTCTTC.

The sample holds a few counts of this clonotype. V is TRBV27 and J is TRBJ2-7, with TRBD1 as a possible D gene (5 bases). Germline CDR1 is MNHEY and CDR2 is SMNVEV (reference sequence). Trimming took off 2 bases at V and 4 bases at J, with 12 bases between the two ends. The CDR3 has 14 residues. The CDR3: CASSLRQYAYEQYF. The CDR3 DNA reads as TGTGCCAGCAGTTTACGACAGTATGCATACGAGCAGTACTTC.

This clonotype was seen only a few times. This chain joins TRBV19 and TRBJ2-2; 7 bases fit TRBD1. Germline V gene sequence: CDR1 LNHDA, CDR2 SQIVND (reference sequence). Germline trimming cut 6 bases from V and 0 bases from J; bases unmatched to any gene: 1. This CDR3 is 14 amino acids long. CDR3 in amino acids: CASRGTANTGELFF. Written as DNA, the CDR3 is TGTGCCAGTAGGGGGACAGCGAACACCGGGGAGCTGTTTTTT. Looking up the rest from reference TRBV19 and TRBJ2-2 gives the full variable domain: DGGITQSPKYLFRKEGQNVTLSCEQNLNHDAMYWYRQDPGQGLRLIYYSQIVNDFQKGDIAEGYSVSREKKESFPLTVTSAQKNPTAFYLCASRGTANTGELFFGEGSRLTVL.

This clonotype has a handful of counts. The chain recombines TRBV15 with TRBJ1-4; 11 bases fit TRBD1. The V segment lost 5 bases and the J segment 7 bases; nucleotides outside the gene matches: 6. The germline V gene has CDR1 LNHNV and CDR2 YYDKDF (reference sequence). This CDR3 has 15 amino acids. CDR3 DNA: TGTGCCACCAGCTTTCGCGGGACAGGGGGTGAAAAACTGTTTTTT. It is translated as CATSFRGTGGEKLFF.

J is TRBJ2-5 and V is TRBV30; D remains unclear. Per germline, CDR1 GTSNPN and CDR2 SVGIG (reference sequence). V lost 0 bases and J 7 bases, leaving 9 bases between the germline ends. The CDR3 runs 12 residues. Written as DNA, the CDR3 is TGTGCCTGGAGTGTCCCCGCCGGGACCCAGTACTTC. Amino acids: CAWSVPAGTQYF.

A word on this clonotype: One base away lies a much larger clone, so this may be a sequencing read error. This chain connects TRBV7-9 to TRBJ2-5; D might be TRBD1 (5 bases). Per the germline V gene, CDR1 is SEHNR and CDR2 is FQNEAQ (reference sequence). This CDR3 is 14 amino acids long. Trimming took off 1 base at V and 4 bases at J, with 10 bases between the two ends. The CDR3 region is CASSLVPGRETQYF. The CDR3 nucleotides are TGTGCCAGCAGCTTAGTTCCAGGGCGAGAGACCCAGTACTTC.

The J gene is TRBJ2-2, the V gene TRBV3-1, with D perhaps matching TRBD1 (6 bases). CDR3 size: 16 residues. Germline CDR1 reads LGHDT; CDR2 reads YNNKEL (reference sequence). With 4 bases removed from V and 3 bases from J, the gap between germline ends came to 15 bases. CDR3 protein: CASSLRFGGDTGELFF. In DNA form, the CDR3 reads TGTGCCAGCAGCCTCAGGTTTGGGGGCGACACCGGGGAGCTGTTTTTT.

This clonotype was counted ten times or more. The chain combines TRBV19 with TRBJ2-1, with 7 positions matching TRBD1. The junction had 3 bases not matched to a gene; V was cut back by 7 bases and J by 9 bases. This CDR3 is 11 amino acids long. From germline, CDR1 is LNHDA and CDR2 SQIVND (reference sequence). The CDR3, as DNA: TGTGCCAGTACCAGGGGGACTGAGCAGTTCTTC. Residues: CASTRGTEQFF.

The rearrangement links TRBV7-6 to TRBJ1-2; no clear D. The germline V gene encodes CDR1 SGHVS and CDR2 FNYEAQ. The CDR3 consists of 13 residues. V was trimmed by 1 base and J by 5 bases, leaving 8 bases between them. The CDR3 is CASSLDSTYGYTF. In DNA form, the CDR3 reads TGTGCCAGCAGCTTAGACAGCACGTATGGCTACACCTTC.

To note about this clonotype: Just one base apart from a much larger clone, this may be a read error. This chain joins TRBV7-2 and TRBJ2-3; D not certain. The CDR3 spans 15 residues. Trimming took 4 bases from V and 4 from J, leaving 15 bases between them. Germline values: CDR1 SGHTA, CDR2 FQGNSA. CDR3: CASSSTMARADTQYF. In DNA, the CDR3 is TGTGCCAGCAGCTCCACGATGGCACGCGCAGATACGCAGTATTTT.